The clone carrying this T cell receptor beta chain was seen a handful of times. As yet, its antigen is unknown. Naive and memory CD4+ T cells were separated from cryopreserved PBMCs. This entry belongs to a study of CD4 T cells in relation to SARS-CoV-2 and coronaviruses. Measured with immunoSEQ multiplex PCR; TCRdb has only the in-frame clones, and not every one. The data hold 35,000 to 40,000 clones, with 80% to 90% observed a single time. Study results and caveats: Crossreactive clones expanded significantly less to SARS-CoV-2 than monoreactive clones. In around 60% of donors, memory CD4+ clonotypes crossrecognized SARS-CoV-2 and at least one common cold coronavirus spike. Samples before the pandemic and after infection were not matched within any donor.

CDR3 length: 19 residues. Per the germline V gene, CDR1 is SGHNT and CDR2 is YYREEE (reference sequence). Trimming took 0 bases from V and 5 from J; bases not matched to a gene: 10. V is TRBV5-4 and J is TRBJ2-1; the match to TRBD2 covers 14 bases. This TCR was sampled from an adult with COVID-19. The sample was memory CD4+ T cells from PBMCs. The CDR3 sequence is CASSLARGLAGGRNNEQFF. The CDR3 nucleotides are TGTGCCAGCAGCTTGGCCCGAGGACTAGCGGGAGGTCGGAACAATGAGCAGTTCTTC.